This TCR beta chain derives from a study of shared T cell receptors in the human thymus. The ends lost 4 bases at V and 7 bases at J; junction bases unmatched: 12. The CDR3 has 15 residues. Per germline, CDR1 SEHNR and CDR2 FQNEAQ (reference sequence). The protocol was immunoSEQ multiplex PCR, while the TCRdb copy is restricted to in-frame clones and leaves out a portion. Of approximately 68,000 clones listed, 90% to 95% were seen once; the top ten hold around 0.033%. This receptor was identified in a human donor. The specimen sequenced was thymocytes. The genes are TRBV7-9 and TRBJ1-2, with 7 bases aligning to TRBD1. The chain's CDR3 is CASSYQGTALCGYTF. CDR3 nucleotides: TGTGCCAGCAGCTACCAGGGGACAGCTTTATGTGGCTACACCTTC.